The 26 T cell receptor beta chains below were found in one sample sequenced in a study of blood T cell repertoires in COVID-19. The method was immunoSEQ multiplex PCR; TCRdb's version includes in-frame clones alone and lacks a portion of them. The sample gives 100,000 to 150,000 clones, roughly 80% of which show up once; approximately 1.5% is in the top ten. Sample: peripheral blood. All receptors derive from a man between 60 and 75 years old with acute or convalescent COVID-19.

The V call is TRBV19, the J call TRBJ1-4, with D possibly TRBD1 on 5 matching bases. The CDR3 runs to 14 residues. Trimming left V 1 base short and J 4 bases short, with 7 bases between. Germline V gene data show CDR1 as LNHDA and CDR2 as SQIVND (reference sequence). The CDR3 DNA reads TGTGCCAGTAGTATAGGGGGCGGTAATGAAAAACTGTTTTTT. This translates into CASSIGGGNEKLFF.

This rearrangement joins TRBV6-5 to TRBJ1-4; 8 bases map to TRBD1. V shed 4 bases and J 3 bases; nucleotides not matched to a gene: 1. The CDR3 is 14 residues long. The germline gives CDR1 MNHEY, CDR2 SVGAGI. CDR3 sequence (DNA): TGTGCCAGCAGTTTACAGGGGGCTAATGAAAAACTGTTTTTT. This translates into CASSLQGANEKLFF.

The J gene is TRBJ2-3, the V gene TRBV4-2; TRBD2 matches 13 bases. The CDR3 contains 17 residues. Trimming at V came to 2 bases and at J to 2 bases, leaving 4 bases not matched to a gene. Germline V gene sequence: CDR1 LGHNA, CDR2 YNFKEQ. CDR3 in amino acids: CASSQQTSGGITDTQYF. In DNA form, the CDR3 reads TGTGCCAGCAGCCAACAGACTAGCGGGGGGATCACAGATACGCAGTATTTT.

The rearrangement links TRBV5-6 to TRBJ1-1; weak D call: TRBD1 (5 bases). Trimming removed 3 bases from V and 6 bases from J, with 12 bases in between. Germline CDR1 SGHDT, CDR2 YYEEEE. The CDR3 has 13 amino acids. Written as DNA, the CDR3 is TGTGCCAGCAGCTCCCAGGGAATCCCTGAAGCTTTCTTT. Translated: CASSSQGIPEAFF.

The rearrangement links TRBV14 to TRBJ2-7, with TRBD1 matching 10 bases. The V gene end was trimmed by 1 base and the J gene end by 3 bases; junction bases not matched to a gene: 0. In germline, CDR1 is SGHDN, CDR2 FVKESK. The CDR3 extends over 14 amino acids. CDR3 sequence: CASSQGTGGYEQYF. The CDR3 DNA sequence: TGTGCCAGCAGCCAAGGGACAGGGGGCTACGAGCAGTACTTC.

In nucleotides, the CDR3 is TGTGCCAGCAGTAGGAGGACAGCGAACACCGGGGAGCTGTTTTTT. Its protein product is CASSRRTANTGELFF. The J gene is TRBJ2-2, the V gene TRBV5-8; TRBD1 might be the D (6 bases). The CDR3 has 15 residues. Germline CDR1 is SGHTS and CDR2 is YDEGEE. Trimming took off 5 bases at V and 0 bases at J, with 11 bases between the two ends. Full variable domain (remainder filled in from reference TRBV5-8 and TRBJ2-2): EAGVTQSPTHLIKTRGQQATLRCSPISGHTSVYWYQQALGLGLQFLLWYDEGEERNRGNFPPRFSGRQFPNYSSELNVNALELEDSALYLCASSRRTANTGELFFGEGSRLTVL.

This clone was seen once. V gene TRBV30 combines with J gene TRBJ2-4; TRBD2 aligns across 8 bases. Germline CDR1 is GTSNPN and CDR2 is SVGIG (reference sequence). Trimming took 0 bases from V and 6 from J; bases not matched to a gene: 1. The CDR3 length is 13 residues. This chain's CDR3 is CAWSVRGGNIQYF. CDR3 DNA sequence: TGTGCCTGGAGTGTACGGGGGGGAAACATTCAGTACTTC.

The rearrangement links TRBV14 to TRBJ2-1, with 12 bases matching TRBD2. Germline V gene sequence: CDR1 SGHDN, CDR2 FVKESK. V dropped 4 bases and J dropped 4; count of bases not matched to a gene: 8. This CDR3 region has 17 residues. The CDR3 spells CASSRNVLAGGYNEQFF. CDR3 sequence (DNA): TGTGCCAGCAGCCGCAACGTACTAGCGGGGGGATACAATGAGCAGTTCTTC.

The chain has TRBV4-1 and TRBJ2-1, with 10 bases lining up with TRBD2. Germline V gene sequence: CDR1 MGHRA, CDR2 YSYEKL. The junction had 5 bases not matched to a gene; V was cut back by 0 bases and J by 9 bases. The CDR3 is made up of 15 amino acids. The CDR3 here is CASSQELAGDPEQFF. The CDR3 nucleotides read TGCGCCAGCAGCCAAGAGCTAGCGGGAGATCCTGAGCAGTTCTTC.

The chain combines TRBV14 with TRBJ1-6; D may be TRBD1 (5 bases). CDR1 and CDR2 (germline): SGHDN, FVKESK. This CDR3 comprises 14 residues. V lost 3 bases and J 4 bases, leaving 7 bases between the germline ends. CDR3 DNA: TGTGCCAGCAGCCACGGGGGTTATAATTCACCCCTCCACTTT. Its translation: CASSHGGYNSPLHF.

The chain combines TRBV5-1 with TRBJ2-7, with 15 positions matching TRBD2. The germline gives CDR1 SGHRS, CDR2 YFSETQ. After removal of 4 bases from V and 0 bases from J, the junction contained 11 bases not matched to a gene. The CDR3 sequence is 19 residues long. The CDR3 here is CASSSVGLAGGSSSYEQYF. The CDR3 coding sequence is TGCGCCAGCAGCAGTGTAGGACTAGCGGGAGGGAGTAGCTCCTACGAGCAGTACTTC. Full variable domain (missing parts from reference TRBV5-1 and TRBJ2-7): KAGVTQTPRYLIKTRGQQVTLSCSPISGHRSVSWYQQTPGQGLQFLFEYFSETQRNKGNFPGRFSGRQFSNSRSEMNVSTLELGDSALYLCASSSVGLAGGSSSYEQYFGPGTRLTVT.

The chain links TRBV6-4 to TRBJ1-2; 7 bases align to TRBD1. Trimming removed 2 bases from V and 8 bases from J; junction bases left unmatched: 5. CDR1 is MRHNA and CDR2 is SNTAGT in the germline V gene. The CDR3 has 13 amino acids. The CDR3 region has the DNA TGTGCCAGCAGTGACAACAGGGGAACAGGCTACACCTTC. This encodes CASSDNRGTGYTF.

Points on this clone: This sample includes further DNA sequences coding for the same CDR3. This rearrangement joins TRBV19 to TRBJ2-5; the D gene is possibly TRBD2 (6 bases). The CDR3 runs to 13 residues. Germline CDR1 and CDR2: LNHDA and SQIVND (reference sequence). The V end lost 6 bases, the J end lost 1 base, and 9 bases lay between the germline ends. The CDR3 DNA is TGTGCCAGTAGCAGGGACTTCCAAGAGACCCAGTACTTC. Its translation: CASSRDFQETQYF.

CDR3 DNA sequence: TGTGCCAGTATGACTAGCGGGATCCCAAACATTCAGTACTTC. Translated, it gives CASMTSGIPNIQYF. The chain uses TRBV5-6 and TRBJ2-4, with TRBD2 matching 11 bases. The V segment lost 8 bases and the J segment 6 bases; nucleotides outside the gene matches: 7. CDR1 SGHDT and CDR2 YYEEEE come from the germline V gene. The length of the CDR3 is 14 residues.

This clone was observed a few times. CDR3 amino acids: CASSLTRSYEQYF. CDR3 nucleotides: TGTGCCAGCTCCCTCACTAGAAGCTACGAGCAGTACTTC. The chain recombines TRBV18 with TRBJ2-7; tentatively, D is TRBD2 (5 bases). Per the germline V gene, CDR1 is KGHSH and CDR2 is LQKENI. This CDR3 contains 13 residues. The V end lost 6 bases, the J end lost 3 bases, and 12 bases lay between the germline ends.

The rearrangement uses TRBV9 and TRBJ2-1; the D is unclear. Germline lookup yields CDR1 SGDLS and CDR2 YYNGEE. V lost 0 bases and J lost 4, with 11 bases in between. The CDR3 loop spans 15 amino acids. CDR3 coding DNA: TGTGCCAGCAGCGTAGTAAGCACCGAATACAATGAGCAGTTCTTC. Its protein product is CASSVVSTEYNEQFF.

The chain links TRBV5-1 to TRBJ2-5; the D is unclear. Per the germline V gene, CDR1 is SGHRS and CDR2 is YFSETQ. The V and J ends lost 7 bases and 5 bases respectively, with 15 bases between them. The CDR3 loop spans 13 amino acids. The CDR3 nucleotides read TGCGCCAGCGGCCTCTCTGGGCCCGAGACCCAGTACTTC. Protein: CASGLSGPETQYF.

The chain is built from TRBV27 and TRBJ1-2; possible D gene TRBD1, 6 bases. Deletions cut 5 bases from V and 6 bases from J, with 10 bases between. Germline assignment: CDR1 MNHEY and CDR2 SMNVEV (reference sequence). This CDR3 has 12 amino acids. CDR3 sequence reads: CASSPTGDGYTF. The CDR3 bases are TGTGCCAGCAGTCCGACAGGAGATGGCTACACCTTC.

J is TRBJ1-5 and V is TRBV27; D is possibly TRBD1 (5 bases). V was trimmed by 5 bases and J by 6 bases, leaving 17 bases between them. Germline lookup yields CDR1 MNHEY and CDR2 SMNVEV (reference sequence). The CDR3 contains 15 residues. The CDR3 loop reads CASSPGGGLTQPQHF. The CDR3 region has the DNA TGTGCCAGCAGTCCCGGGGGGGGTCTTACTCAGCCCCAGCATTTT.

V is TRBV12-5 and J is TRBJ2-7; TRBD2 might be the D (5 bases). The CDR3 contains 16 residues. The germline CDR1 and CDR2 sequences are LGHNT and FRNRAP. Trimming pared 2 bases from V and 0 bases from J, leaving 14 bases between. The CDR3 DNA follows: TGTGCTAGTGGTTTGCCCCCTCCGGAGGTCTCCTACGAGCAGTACTTC. Residues: CASGLPPPEVSYEQYF.

The chain combines TRBV28 with TRBJ2-7; D gene ambiguous. The CDR3 runs to 12 residues. Germline V gene sequence: CDR1 MDHEN, CDR2 SYDVKM. V was pared by 2 bases and J by 3 bases, with 5 bases between. CDR3 nucleotide sequence: TGTGCCAGCAGTTTAGTAAACTACGAGCAGTACTTC. Amino acids: CASSLVNYEQYF. Together with reference TRBV28 and TRBJ2-7, the CDR3 gives the full variable domain: DVKVTQSSRYLVKRTGEKVFLECVQDMDHENMFWYRQDPGLGLRLIYFSYDVKMKEKGDIPEGYSVSREKKERFSLILESASTNQTSMYLCASSLVNYEQYFGPGTRLTVT.

The gene calls are TRBV30 and TRBJ1-4; D not certain. Germline CDR1 reads GTSNPN; CDR2 reads SVGIG (reference sequence). The length of the CDR3 is 16 residues. V was cut by 0 bases and J by 3 bases, with 14 bases left in between. The CDR3 DNA reads as TGTGCCTGGAGTGTACACGCGGGAGCGGCTAATGAAAAACTGTTTTTT. Its protein product is CAWSVHAGAANEKLFF.

This clone has only one observation. The rearrangement links TRBV5-1 to TRBJ2-1; 9 bases map to TRBD2. This CDR3 comprises 15 residues. Losses at the gene ends were 3 bases for V and 3 bases for J; bases not matched to a gene: 4. Germline lookup yields CDR1 SGHRS and CDR2 YFSETQ. The CDR3 DNA sequence: TGCGCCAGCAGCTCCCTAGCGGGGAACTACAATGAGCAGTTCTTC. It specifies CASSSLAGNYNEQFF.

This rearrangement joins TRBV5-1 to TRBJ2-5; 10 bases match TRBD1. Losses at the gene ends were 4 bases for V and 3 bases for J; bases not matched to a gene: 6. CDR3 size: 15 residues. Germline lookup yields CDR1 SGHRS and CDR2 YFSETQ. For the CDR3, the DNA is TGCGCCAGCAGCCCCGGGACAGGGGTCAAAGAGACCCAGTACTTC. Translated, it gives CASSPGTGVKETQYF.

The genes are TRBV5-6 and TRBJ1-2; 10 nucleotides match TRBD1. This CDR3 contains 14 residues. The V gene's germline CDR1 is SGHDT and CDR2 YYEEEE. V lost 5 bases and J lost 6; bases outside the gene matches: 7. This CDR3 reads CASRGTGALDGYTF. As DNA, the CDR3 is TGTGCCAGCAGGGGGACAGGGGCACTAGATGGCTACACCTTC.

The chain links TRBV10-3 to TRBJ2-5; 11 bases match TRBD2. Germline V gene lookup returns CDR1 ENHRY and CDR2 SYGVKD. Trimming took 2 bases from V and 4 from J; bases not matched to a gene: 9. CDR3 size: 17 residues. The CDR3 loop is CAISEAVAGGPGETQYF. CDR3 nucleotides: TGTGCCATCAGTGAGGCGGTAGCGGGGGGGCCCGGAGAGACCCAGTACTTC.